Detailed here is one T cell receptor (beta chain). The antigen is not known. This specimen comes from a study of shared clonotypes between healthy human individuals. The overall study: CD8 memory received one plate per donor, CD8 naive two, CD4 memory three and CD4 naive three.

Findings and caveats of the study: Sharing of clonotypes among donors was expected to vary with sequencing depth. In contrast to clonotypes shared by all four donors, non-shared clonotypes had lower generation probabilities.

Only in-frame clones appear in the TCRdb table, and some are missing; sequencing was by immunoSEQ multiplex PCR. The table includes approximately 2,000,000 clones, less than 95% detected once. The trim removed 4 bases at V and 6 bases at J, leaving 9 bases unmatched. Germline lookup yields CDR1 SGHNT and CDR2 YYREEE (reference sequence). This CDR3 spans 14 amino acids. The sequence was collected from a man aged 18 to 29 in good health. Some clones in this sample may be carry-over from other donors' samples. V gene TRBV5-4 combines with J gene TRBJ1-2; 7 nucleotides line up with TRBD1. The sequenced material came from naive CD4+ T cells from PBMCs. As for subset: CD45RA+ positively selected. The CDR3, as DNA: TGTGCCAGCAGCCCAACGACAGGGATGGATGGCTACACCTTC. It is translated as CASSPTTGMDGYTF.